Only one count was recorded for the clone carrying this T cell receptor (beta chain). Assay: immunoSEQ multiplex PCR; the TCRdb copy retains only in-frame clones and omits some. Among about 120,000 clones listed, around 92% were seen once. The sample belongs to a study of control samples from healthy donors and cancer patients. CDR1 is SGHTA, CDR2 FQGNSA, per germline. Trimming stripped 5 bases from V and 2 bases from J, with 18 bases between. The CDR3 extends over 16 amino acids. This chain links TRBV7-2 with TRBJ1-2, with a possible D match to TRBD1 (6 bases). The sequenced sample was blood. This sequence originates from a man aged 50-59 years in good health. CDR3 in DNA: TGTGCCAGCAGCAGGCGGGCGGGACAAACCAACTATGGCTACACCTTC. Its protein product is CASSRRAGQTNYGYTF.